This T cell receptor (beta chain) was captured by sequencing in a study of regulatory T cells in long-lasting Graves disease (dated by TCRdb to the early 2020s). Regarding the complete study: In the newly diagnosed Graves' disease group, patients had been taking antithyroid drugs for less than 3 months. The study was registered as a clinical trial and conducted in China. Peripheral blood TCR sequencing and RNA sequencing compared persistent Graves' disease patients with newly diagnosed Graves' disease patients. TCR sequencing covered approximately 13 persistent and around 20 newly diagnosed Graves' disease patients, some 35 samples in total. What the study reported, not specific to this receptor: Persistent patients shared more public clonotypes among themselves (around 3,000) than newly diagnosed patients did (about 970). Sequencing and analysis were restricted to the TCR beta chain. Preferential use of TRBV28, TRBJ1-2 and TRBJ2-5 was observed in persistent disease, whereas TRBV20-1 and TRBJ2-1 were favored in newly diagnosed disease. Only peripheral blood was studied, because thyroid tissue, the primary lesion, was inaccessible. The authors noted that the small sample size was a limitation that may lower accuracy. Compared with newly diagnosed patients, patients with persistent Graves' disease had lower TCR Shannon entropy and fewer highly expanded clones, which suggests clonal expansion.

V lost 6 bases and J lost 5 bases; the stretch between them is 22 bases long. Per the germline V gene, SGHVS is the CDR1 and FQNEAQ is the CDR2. Spanning cysteine to phenylalanine, the CDR3 consists of 16 amino acids. The DNA shown is the 48-base CDR3, in frame from base 1. This clonotype was observed at least ten times. Its antigen is currently not known. Per-base quality was not reported, and no clone a single base away is much larger than it. Libraries were built with multiplex PCR. TCRdb names Illumina HiSeq 4000 as the instrument used. iRepertoire HTBI primers and Arm-PCR amplification of CDR3 regions were used to construct TCR beta libraries. Before sequencing, the PCR products underwent gel purification. On the study's bioinformatics: Across samples, around 62 TRBV and roughly 13 TRBJ segments were identified and used for gene usage analysis of CDR3 amino acid clonotypes. COPE and FqMerger were used to merge filtered high-quality paired reads into contigs. BLAST was used to align contigs to IMGT TRBV, TRBD and TRBJ reference genes, and CDR3 was defined according to IMGT. Any clonotype with a frequency above 0.1% was classified as a highly expanded clone. Shannon entropy was used to measure repertoire diversity, and the Gini coefficient was used to measure V-J evenness. A clonotype was considered public if more than one individual shared it. TCRdb passed the public sequencing reads through fastp at Q25 and MiXCR, retaining productive beta sequences. Identical CDR3 proteins give one entry, which carries the most common genes and DNA. The V and J calls reflect TCRdb's pipeline rather than the authors' work. The sample table shows fewer than 550,000 distinct CDR3 sequences, and roughly 17% are seen once. The ten largest clones take up roughly 23% of the sample.

The time point label for this specimen denotes: newly diagnosed GD, antithyroid drugs for less than 3 months. For both TCR sequencing and RNA sequencing, RNA was extracted from PBMCs in TRIzol. Graves' disease was diagnosed according to American Thyroid Association guidelines. Patients for the study were recruited at an endocrinology department in Xi'an, China. Each patient gave 8.5 to 9.5 milliliters of peripheral blood, collected in an EDTA anticoagulant tube. Ficoll Paque Plus density gradient separation was used to isolate PBMCs, and no additional T cell sorting was done. An Agilent 2100 Bioanalyzer and agarose gel were used to assess RNA quality, and a NanoDrop 2000 was used to measure RNA concentration. These data were also reused for a study on T cells in Graves' hyperthyroidism and ophthalmopathy. As the second study states: A patient counted as having stable Graves' hyperthyroidism if no progression to ophthalmopathy occurred over 18 months of follow-up. The hyperthyroidism patients were between 18 and 65 years old and newly diagnosed, with a disease duration of less than 2 months. The study excluded patients with uncontrolled infections, other autoimmune diseases, pregnancy or lactation. Clinical symptoms, serum thyroxine and TRAb, thyroid ultrasound, and orbital computed tomography formed the basis for the diagnoses. The TCR CDR3 was subjected to a first round of RT-PCR using the HTBI primer set and the Qiagen OneStep RT-PCR kit. Most expanded thyroid clonotypes (frequency above 0.001) were also detected in blood, a finding suggesting that blood repertoires may reflect thyroid immune responses. In cross-validation, a model built on a 13 V-J signature told ophthalmopathy apart from stable hyperthyroidism with less than 90% sensitivity and approximately 84% specificity, and in testing the same model reached 80%/75%. In validation, the model predicted progression to ophthalmopathy a median of about 6.8 months before onset, with 70% to 71% sensitivity and about 75% specificity. To identify TCR V-J signatures that set the groups apart, the researchers used a discovery cohort of 100 patients, made up of fewer than 50 with Graves' ophthalmopathy and 57 with stable Graves' hyperthyroidism. An independent validation cohort of around 19 hyperthyroidism patients and over 15 patients who later progressed to ophthalmopathy tested prospective prediction of ophthalmopathy. The 95 to 100 discovery patients were divided at random into training and test sets in a 7:3 ratio. Thyroid tissue and blood T-cell repertoires from more than five Graves' hyperthyroidism patients were also compared in the study. Once sampling was done, hyperthyroidism patients were given methimazole at a starting dose of 30 mg daily, whereas ophthalmopathy patients were given high-dose intravenous methylprednisolone. Libraries were constructed in a second round of multiplex PCR, after which size selection and purification were carried out. Paired-end sequencing of the libraries was performed with 100 bp reads on an Illumina HiSeq2000. SOAPnuke was used to process the raw data, removing reads that contained adapters or uncalled bases, had a mean Phred below 15, or lacked an exact match to the constant primer or identifier. High-quality paired reads were merged using COPE v1.2.5, and each unique nucleotide sequence was defined as a clonotype. Clonotypes were aligned to IMGT TRBV, TRBD and TRBJ reference segments using MiTCR v1.1. The analysis included only V-J combinations with a frequency above 0.0001, which together covered around 99% of the repertoires. The TCS score was defined as the ratio of F50 (clonal expansion) to E x V (chaos), calculated using BLOSUM62-based TCRdist between CDR3 peptides within each V-J. Welch's t-statistics and random forest reduced around 520 V-J features to roughly 13, which were used in a naive Bayes classifier (R e1071). Sample size was not statistically predetermined, and investigators were not blinded to group allocation. The paper describes TCR Vbeta CDR3 sequencing of roughly 130 peripheral blood samples, made up of about 40 ophthalmopathy patients, roughly 80 hyperthyroidism patients and roughly 17 progressor patients.

The sequence came from a woman younger than 30 with Graves disease. Donor details come from another sample of the same person, matched by shared clones. The sample in question was peripheral blood mononuclear cells (PBMCs), obtained at new diagnosis, from a patient treated with antithyroid drugs. The chain joins TRBV7-8 to TRBJ1-1, with no confident D gene call. The CDR3 reads CASREEGVLSVTEAFF. The DNA reads TGTGCCAGCAGGGAGGAGGGAGTTCTTTCAGTTACTGAAGCTTTCTTT.